The clone carrying this T cell receptor beta chain was detected ten times or more. Its antigen is not identified. The CDR3 is made up of 14 amino acids. The ends were cut back, 5 bases at V and 3 bases at J, with 12 bases in the middle. Germline lookup yields CDR1 MNHNS and CDR2 SASEGT. Unique molecular identifiers were incorporated during preparation of the TCRbeta library. TCRdb re-derived calls from the PCR reads in MiXCR, one entry per CDR3 protein. The sample holds roughly 120,000 distinct CDR3 sequences, more than 20% seen once. This specimen comes from a study of T-cell reconstitution after alpha-beta-depleted transplantation in children. Study-level findings and limits: The study reportedly traced alpha-beta T cells about two months after transplant to several hundred expanded graft clones. Most T-cell counts and diversity one year after the transplant came from T cells that were newly produced.

This TCR derives from a male patient aged 2 to 9 who had a stem cell transplant for chronic granulomatous disease, so the T cells may come from the graft donor. The V gene is TRBV6-1, the J gene TRBJ2-3, with D possibly matching TRBD1 (5 bases). Specimen: PBMCs, mostly from graft donor cells, collected 180 days after TCRalphabeta/CD19-depleted stem cell transplant. DNA of the CDR3: TGTGCCAGCAGTCATAGGGGCGTAACAGATACGCAGTATTTT. Its protein is CASSHRGVTDTQYF.